A single sample is the source of the 18 T cell receptor beta chains below, sequenced in a study of PD-1 blockade in classical Hodgkin lymphoma. Repertoires were generated with immunoSEQ multiplex PCR, while TCRdb's copy carries only in-frame clones and drops some. The table lists approximately 3,500 clones, 80% of them singletons. The time point denotes: newly diagnosed, previously untreated cHL patient sample. Magnetic negative selection was used to purify CD8+ T cells from thawed PBMCs. The material sequenced was CD8+ T cells from blood. These receptors originate from a human donor with classical Hodgkin lymphoma.

The rearrangement uses TRBV5-6 and TRBJ2-7; 9 bases fit TRBD1. Germline loops: CDR1 SGHDT, CDR2 YYEEEE. There are 15 residues in the CDR3. The ends lost 0 bases at V and 1 base at J; junction bases unmatched: 2. The CDR3 region is CASSLGQGGSYEQYF. In DNA form, the CDR3 reads TGTGCCAGCAGCTTGGGACAGGGGGGATCCTACGAGCAGTACTTC. The whole variable domain, filled in from reference TRBV5-6 and TRBJ2-7, reads DAGVTQSPTHLIKTRGQQVTLRCSPKSGHDTVSWYQQALGQGPQFIFQYYEEEERQRGNFPDRFSGHQFPNYSSELNVNALLLGDSALYLCASSLGQGGSYEQYFGPGTRLTVT.

V gene TRBV9 combines with J gene TRBJ2-7; the D is unclear. V lost 4 bases, J lost 3 bases, and 14 bases lay in between. Germline CDR1 reads SGDLS; CDR2 reads YYNGEE. This CDR3 comprises 14 residues. The CDR3 loop reads CASSPFGGSYEQYF. The CDR3 DNA reads as TGTGCCAGCAGCCCCTTTGGCGGAAGCTACGAGCAGTACTTC.

The sample holds one count of this clone. V gene TRBV19 combines with J gene TRBJ2-1, with TRBD2 matching over 10 bases. The CDR3 loop spans 15 amino acids. Germline assignment: CDR1 LNHDA and CDR2 SQIVND (reference sequence). Trimming took 2 bases from V and 6 from J; bases not matched to a gene: 4. The CDR3 reads CASSISSGGVNEQFF. The CDR3 nucleotides read TGTGCCAGTAGTATATCTAGCGGGGGAGTCAATGAGCAGTTCTTC.

J is TRBJ2-2 and V is TRBV27, with D tentatively TRBD2 (6 bases). Germline V gives CDR1 MNHEY, CDR2 SMNVEV (reference sequence). The CDR3 is 18 residues long. Trimming took 2 bases from V and 4 from J, leaving 20 bases between them. The CDR3 region has the DNA TGTGCCAGCAGTTTACGGGACTTAAGGTCAGGGCGCACCGGGGAGCTGTTTTTT. Its protein product is CASSLRDLRSGRTGELFF.

The chain carries TRBV28 and TRBJ2-5; D is possibly TRBD1 or TRBD2 (6 bases each). Trimming stripped 6 bases from V and 2 bases from J, with 19 bases between. The germline gives CDR1 MDHEN, CDR2 SYDVKM. CDR3 length: 16 amino acids. CDR3 nucleotide sequence: TGTGCCAGCAGGGCGCCGGGGGCGGGATTTCAAGAGACCCAGTACTTC. Protein product: CASRAPGAGFQETQYF.

V is TRBV15 and J is TRBJ2-5, with 10 bases fitting TRBD1. Germline V lookup: CDR1 LNHNV, CDR2 YYDKDF (reference sequence). Trimming took 3 bases from V and 4 from J; bases not matched to a gene: 2. The CDR3 has 14 amino acids. The CDR3 bases are TGTGCCACCAGCAGGACAGGGGGCAGAGAGACCCAGTACTTC. This encodes CATSRTGGRETQYF.

This chain joins TRBV4-3 and TRBJ1-1; 7 nucleotides match TRBD1. Trimming at V came to 0 bases and at J to 11 bases, leaving 18 bases not matched to a gene. Germline V CDR1 and CDR2: LGHNA, YSLEER. The length of the CDR3 is 17 residues. The CDR3 is CASSQDLQSPRTTGAFF. DNA for the CDR3: TGCGCCAGCAGCCAAGATCTGCAGTCGCCTAGAACGACAGGGGCTTTCTTT.

The chain links TRBV7-9 to TRBJ2-1, with 8 bases that match TRBD1. The germline CDR1 and CDR2 sequences are SEHNR and FQNEAQ (reference sequence). This CDR3 comprises 15 residues. The V segment lost 1 base and the J segment 6 bases; nucleotides outside the gene matches: 5. CDR3 sequence: CASSLVDRDPNEQFF. The DNA for the CDR3 is TGTGCCAGCAGCTTAGTGGACAGGGATCCCAATGAGCAGTTCTTC.

The J gene is TRBJ1-4, the V gene TRBV30; 7 nucleotides match TRBD1. The CDR3 runs 15 residues. CDR1 and CDR2 (germline): GTSNPN, SVGIG (reference sequence). Unmatched junction bases numbered 8, after V lost 2 bases and J lost 5 bases. The DNA of the CDR3 is TGTGCCTGGAGTACTCCAGGGGGGACAAATGAAAAACTGTTTTTT. Its protein product is CAWSTPGGTNEKLFF. The full variable domain, completed using reference TRBV30 and TRBJ1-4, is SQTIHQWPATLVQPVGSPLSLECTVEGTSNPNLYWYRQAAGRGLQLLFYSVGIGQISSEVPQNLSASRPQDRQFILSSKKLLLSDSGFYLCAWSTPGGTNEKLFFGSGTQLSVL.

V and J are TRBV28 and TRBJ2-3, with D possibly being TRBD2 (6 bases). Deletions cut 3 bases from V and 2 bases from J, with 18 bases between. Germline CDR1 reads MDHEN; CDR2 reads SYDVKM. The CDR3 sequence is 17 residues long. CDR3 region: CASSFFFGGTNTDTQYF. Here the CDR3 DNA reads TGTGCCAGCAGTTTCTTCTTCGGCGGGACCAACACAGATACGCAGTATTTT.

The CDR3 reads CASSLGTDEQYF. The CDR3, as DNA: TGTGCCAGCAGCCTCGGGACAGACGAGCAGTACTTC. The V and J genes are TRBV7-9 and TRBJ2-7; 7 bases agree with TRBD1. With V trimmed by 5 bases and J by 5 bases, 3 bases remained unmatched. Looked up from germline, CDR1 is SEHNR and CDR2 is FQNEAQ (reference sequence). This CDR3 region has 12 residues.

The chain joins TRBV11-2 to TRBJ2-3, with unresolved D. The V and J ends lost 5 bases and 1 base respectively, with 4 bases between them. Germline loops: CDR1 SGHAT, CDR2 FQNNGV. The CDR3 has 12 amino acids. Written as DNA, the CDR3 is TGTGCCAGCAGCCTCGGCACAGATACGCAGTATTTT. Protein: CASSLGTDTQYF. Full variable domain (remainder filled in from reference TRBV11-2 and TRBJ2-3): EAGVAQSPRYKIIEKRQSVAFWCNPISGHATLYWYQQILGQGPKLLIQFQNNGVVDDSQLPKDRFSAERLKGVDSTLKIQPAKLEDSAVYLCASSLGTDTQYFGPGTRLTVL.

Only a few counts were recorded for this clone. V usage is TRBV2 and J usage is TRBJ1-5; D call uncertain. The V gene lost 5 bases and the J gene lost 4 bases, with 12 bases spanning the gap. The CDR3 extends over 14 amino acids. Germline values: CDR1 SNHLY, CDR2 FYNNEI. This CDR3 reads CASSPDQGNQPQHF. The DNA of the CDR3 is TGTGCCAGCAGTCCGGACCAAGGGAATCAGCCCCAGCATTTT.

The J gene is TRBJ1-4, the V gene TRBV4-1, with TRBD1 matching 8 bases. CDR1 is MGHRA and CDR2 is YSYEKL in the germline V gene. The CDR3 is 16 residues long. V lost 1 base to trimming and J lost 13 bases; unmatched junction nucleotides: 14. CDR3 in amino acids: CASSQGVGQVTEGLFF. The CDR3 DNA reads as TGCGCCAGCAGCCAAGGAGTGGGACAGGTAACAGAAGGACTGTTTTTT.

The V and J genes are TRBV9 and TRBJ2-3; possible D gene TRBD2, 5 bases. V was pared by 0 bases and J by 4 bases, with 9 bases between. The CDR3 runs to 14 residues. Germline values: CDR1 SGDLS, CDR2 YYNGEE. CDR3 bases: TGTGCCAGCAGCGTAGAGGTAGCGTCAGATACGCAGTATTTT. Its protein product is CASSVEVASDTQYF.

The rearrangement uses TRBV4-1 and TRBJ2-3; possibly TRBD2 for D (5 bases). CDR3 length equals 15 residues. V was pared by 4 bases and J by 0 bases, with 11 bases between. Germline CDR1 reads MGHRA; CDR2 reads YSYEKL. Written as DNA, the CDR3 is TGCGCCAGCAGCCCAGACGGGATTAGCACAGATACGCAGTATTTT. It codes for CASSPDGISTDTQYF.

This chain links TRBV28 with TRBJ2-5, with TRBD2 matching 13 bases. V gave up 3 bases and J gave up 2 bases; unmatched junction bases: 15. Germline CDR1 is MDHEN and CDR2 is SYDVKM. This CDR3 has 20 residues. The CDR3 bases are TGTGCCAGCAGTTTTCTTCCAGGGACTAGCGGGGAACCAGAGCAAGAGACCCAGTACTTC. Translated, it gives CASSFLPGTSGEPEQETQYF.

The chain has TRBV14 and TRBJ2-7, with D maybe TRBD2 (5 bases). Between the trimmed V and J ends, which lost 3 bases and 6 bases, there was a span of 15 bases. Germline V CDR1 and CDR2: SGHDN, FVKESK. The CDR3 is made up of 14 amino acids. The CDR3: CASSHPPDGVEQYF. DNA for the CDR3: TGTGCCAGCAGCCATCCACCGGACGGGGTCGAGCAGTACTTC.